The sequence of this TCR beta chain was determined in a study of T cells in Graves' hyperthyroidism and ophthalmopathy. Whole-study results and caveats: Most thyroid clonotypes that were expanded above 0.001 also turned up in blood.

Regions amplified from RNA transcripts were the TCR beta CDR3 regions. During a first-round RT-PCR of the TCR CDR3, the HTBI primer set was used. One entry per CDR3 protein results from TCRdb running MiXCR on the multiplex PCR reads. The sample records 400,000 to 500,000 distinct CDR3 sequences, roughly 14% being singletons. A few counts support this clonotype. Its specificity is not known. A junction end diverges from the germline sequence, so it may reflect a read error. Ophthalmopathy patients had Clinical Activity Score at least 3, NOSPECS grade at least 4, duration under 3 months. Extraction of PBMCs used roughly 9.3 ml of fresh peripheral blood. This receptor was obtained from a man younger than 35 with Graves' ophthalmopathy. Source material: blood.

The chain's CDR3 is CGVPGQGRGGYTF. For the CDR3, the DNA is TGCGGCGTCCCCGGACAGGGGCGGGGTGGCTACACCTTC. The genes are TRBV29-1 and TRBJ1-2, with 9 bases matching TRBD1. The CDR3 has 13 amino acids. CDR1 and CDR2 from the germline V gene are SQVTM and ANQGSEA.